This passage covers 2 T cell receptor beta chains from one sample sequenced in a study of T-cell reconstitution after alpha-beta-depleted transplantation in children. Using unique molecular identifiers, the investigators prepared the TCRbeta library. TCRdb reprocessed the PCR reads via MiXCR and lists one record per CDR3 protein. The table records around 490,000 distinct CDR3 sequences, approximately 10% of them present only once. Sequences were derived from PBMCs, mostly from graft donor cells, sampled 180 days after TCRalphabeta/CD19-depleted stem cell transplant. The receptors stem from a female patient aged 2-9 years who had a stem cell transplant for aplastic anemia, so the T cells may come from the graft donor.

There are a few counts of this clonotype. The rearrangement uses TRBV6-1 and TRBJ2-7; possibly TRBD1 for D (5 bases). This CDR3 is built from 14 residues. CDR1 MNHNS and CDR2 SASEGT come from the germline V gene. V was cut by 6 bases and J by 0 bases, with 12 bases left in between. In nucleotides, the CDR3 is TGTGCCAGCAGAGTGGACACCGACTCCTACGAGCAGTACGTC. Translating it yields CASRVDTDSYEQYV.

The chain uses TRBV4-1 and TRBJ2-5; TRBD2 matches at 7 bases. CDR3 length equals 16 residues. From germline, CDR1 is MGHRA and CDR2 YSYEKL. V shed 2 bases, J shed 4 bases, and the junction held 10 bases outside the gene matches. CDR3 region: CASSQWWAGAPETQYF. The DNA of the CDR3 is TGCGCCAGCAGCCAATGGTGGGCGGGAGCCCCAGAGACCCAGTACTTC.